These 26 T cell receptor beta chains were all obtained from the same sample, sequenced in a study of blood T cell repertoires in COVID-19. Clones were sequenced by immunoSEQ multiplex PCR, and TCRdb holds only the in-frame ones, with some missing. Here the sample spans roughly 83,000 clones, around 90% being singletons. The sample taken for sequencing was peripheral blood. These receptors were taken from a man older than 75 with active or convalescent COVID-19.

This chain connects TRBV21-1 to TRBJ2-7; the table gives TRBD1 as D, unverified against the DNA. TRBV21-1 is an annotated pseudogene. CDR3 length equals 16 residues. As DNA, the CDR3 is TGTGCCAGCAGATACGTTCAAAGACAGGGGTCCTACGAGCAGTACGTC. Amino acid sequence: CASRYVQRQGSYEQYV.

CDR3 sequence (DNA): TGTGCCAGTAGTGAAGGGGCCGCGGGAAACTATGGCTACACCTTC. Its translation is CASSEGAAGNYGYTF. V usage is TRBV19 and J usage is TRBJ1-2, with D tentatively TRBD1 (5 bases). The germline CDR1 and CDR2 sequences are LNHDA and SQIVND (reference sequence). CDR3 length: 15 residues. V was trimmed by 5 bases and J by 2 bases, leaving 15 bases between them.

In its sample, this clone was seen a few times. The chain combines TRBV18 with TRBJ1-1; tentatively, D is TRBD1 (6 bases). This CDR3 region has 13 residues. The V gene's germline CDR1 is KGHSH and CDR2 LQKENI. The V gene lost 4 bases and the J gene lost 8 bases, with 14 bases spanning the gap. The DNA of the CDR3 is TGTGCCAGCTCACATCTGGACAGTTCAGAAGCTTTCTTT. Translated, it gives CASSHLDSSEAFF.

This clone showed up just once. The CDR3 loop is CASIGTSGGNEQFF. CDR3 nucleotide sequence: TGTGCCAGTATAGGGACTAGCGGGGGTAATGAGCAGTTCTTC. This sequence joins TRBV5-4 and TRBJ2-1; the match to TRBD2 covers 14 bases. Per germline, CDR1 SGHNT and CDR2 YYREEE (reference sequence). V was clipped by 8 bases and J by 7 bases; unmatched bases: 5. CDR3 size: 14 residues.

The chain joins TRBV3-1 (or the pseudogene TRBV3-2) to TRBJ1-2, with 11 bases that match TRBD1. Germline CDR1 is LGHDT and CDR2 is YNNKEL (reference sequence). This CDR3 has 15 amino acids. The V and J ends lost 5 bases and 3 bases, in that order; junction bases with no gene match: 5. In DNA form, the CDR3 reads TGTGCCAGCAGCTTGAGGGGACAGGGGGACTATGGCTACACCTTC. Amino acids: CASSLRGQGDYGYTF.

The J gene is TRBJ2-5, the V gene TRBV9; TRBD1 might be the D (5 bases). The germline V and J ends were trimmed by 4 bases and 4 bases, with 17 bases remaining between them. CDR1 and CDR2 from the germline V gene are SGDLS and YYNGEE. This CDR3 is built from 15 residues. CDR3 loop: CASSRTIGEGETQYF. The DNA of the CDR3 is TGTGCCAGCAGCCGCACGATAGGGGAAGGAGAGACCCAGTACTTC.

V gene TRBV5-8 combines with J gene TRBJ1-5; 9 bases line up with TRBD1. The CDR3 contains 18 residues. In germline, CDR1 is SGHTS, CDR2 YDEGEE. V shed 0 bases, J shed 4 bases, and the junction held 11 bases outside the gene matches. The CDR3 DNA follows: TGTGCCAGCAGCTTGGGAGACAGGGGGAGCGCCTCTAATCAGCCCCAGCATTTT. Translated, it gives CASSLGDRGSASNQPQHF.

The rearrangement uses TRBV3-1 (or the pseudogene TRBV3-2) and TRBJ2-3; no clear D. The germline V gene has CDR1 LGHDT and CDR2 YNNKEL (reference sequence). The CDR3 sequence is 13 residues long. V was clipped by 0 bases and J by 8 bases, with 9 bases between them. CDR3: CASSQDMRFTQYF. CDR3 nucleotides: TGTGCCAGCAGCCAAGATATGAGATTTACGCAGTATTTT.

The J gene is TRBJ1-1, the V gene TRBV3-1 (or the pseudogene TRBV3-2); 10 bases fit TRBD1. This CDR3 comprises 15 residues. Germline V gene data show CDR1 as LGHDT and CDR2 as YNNKEL (reference sequence). V dropped 3 bases and J dropped 3; count of bases not matched to a gene: 4. The CDR3 sequence is CASSQTGGADTEAFF. The CDR3 nucleotides are TGTGCCAGCAGCCAGACAGGGGGCGCGGACACTGAAGCTTTCTTT.

The J gene is TRBJ1-1, the V gene TRBV7-9; TRBD1 might be the D (5 bases). This CDR3 spans 14 amino acids. In germline, CDR1 is SEHNR, CDR2 FQNEAQ (reference sequence). Between the trimmed V and J ends, which lost 5 bases and 3 bases, there was a span of 13 bases. The CDR3 DNA follows: TGTGCCAGCAGCCCCGGGGGGGTGGACACTGAAGCTTTCTTT. Translated: CASSPGGVDTEAFF.

The chain joins TRBV2 to TRBJ1-5; tentative D call: TRBD1 (6 bases). Germline V lookup: CDR1 SNHLY, CDR2 FYNNEI. V dropped 3 bases and J dropped 2 bases, with 11 bases sitting between them. This CDR3 is built from 15 residues. CDR3 nucleotides: TGTGCCAGCAGTGAGTTAGGGGGTGGCAATCAGCCCCAGCATTTT. Translated, it gives CASSELGGGNQPQHF. Combining the CDR3 with reference TRBV2 and TRBJ1-5 gives the whole variable domain EPEVTQTPSHQVTQMGQEVILRCVPISNHLYFYWYRQILGQKVEFLVSFYNNEISEKSEIFDDQFSVERPDGSNFTLKIRSTKLEDSAMYFCASSELGGGNQPQHFGDGTRLSIL.

The chain carries TRBV5-1 and TRBJ1-3; TRBD1 matches at 8 bases. This CDR3 spans 14 amino acids. In germline, CDR1 is SGHRS, CDR2 YFSETQ. After removal of 4 bases from V and 3 bases from J, the junction contained 3 bases not matched to a gene. The CDR3 nucleotides read TGCGCCAGCAGCAGGGACAGGAATGGAAACACCATATATTTT. Translated, it gives CASSRDRNGNTIYF.

The rearrangement links TRBV24-1 to TRBJ2-1, with D perhaps matching TRBD2 (6 bases). Germline lookup yields CDR1 KGHDR and CDR2 SFDVKD. The CDR3 length is 15 residues. V was cut by 2 bases and J by 4 bases, with 11 bases left in between. In DNA form, the CDR3 reads TGTGCCACCAGTGATTGGGGCGGGGCGTACAATGAGCAGTTCTTC. It encodes CATSDWGGAYNEQFF.

This clone was seen a handful of times. This chain joins TRBV7-2 and TRBJ1-2; TRBD1 agrees at 10 bases. The CDR3 has 16 amino acids. Trimming at V came to 5 bases and at J to 6 bases, leaving 12 bases not matched to a gene. Germline V gene sequence: CDR1 SGHTA, CDR2 FQGNSA. CDR3 residues: CASSPYAGQGRDGYTF. The CDR3 DNA reads as TGTGCCAGCAGCCCATACGCGGGACAGGGGCGTGATGGCTACACCTTC.

The CDR3 spells CASSTIRRGLAGDRETQYF. Written as DNA, the CDR3 is TGTGCCAGTAGTACCATCAGGCGGGGTTTAGCGGGAGACCGGGAGACCCAGTACTTC. The rearrangement joins TRBV19 to TRBJ2-5; 9 bases are shared with TRBD2. V lost 4 bases, J lost 5 bases, and 20 bases stayed unmatched. The CDR3 runs to 19 residues. Per the germline V gene, CDR1 is LNHDA and CDR2 is SQIVND (reference sequence).

The chain's CDR3 is CASSEGQGFGQPQHF. The CDR3 DNA sequence: TGTGCCAGCAGCGAGGGACAGGGGTTTGGTCAGCCCCAGCATTTT. The rearrangement links TRBV5-5 to TRBJ1-5; 10 nucleotides agree with TRBD1. The germline V gene has CDR1 SGHKS and CDR2 YYEKEE (reference sequence). V was pared by 4 bases and J by 6 bases, with 7 bases of the junction left unmatched. The CDR3 has 15 residues. Based on the CDR3 plus reference TRBV5-5 and TRBJ1-5, the full variable domain is DAGVTQSPTHLIKTRGQQVTLRCSPISGHKSVSWYQQVLGQGPQFIFQYYEKEERGRGNFPDRFSARQFPNYSSELNVNALLLGDSALYLCASSEGQGFGQPQHFGDGTRLSIL.

This rearrangement joins TRBV19 to TRBJ1-1; 10 nucleotides align to TRBD1. The germline V gene encodes CDR1 LNHDA and CDR2 SQIVND (reference sequence). Germline trimming cut 0 bases from V and 8 bases from J; bases unmatched to any gene: 0. The CDR3 has 13 residues. DNA of the CDR3: TGTGCCAGTAGTATAGAGGACAGGGGGGAAGCTTTCTTT. This translates into CASSIEDRGEAFF.

V is TRBV15 and J is TRBJ1-5, with 7 bases that match TRBD1. Germline V gene lookup returns CDR1 LNHNV and CDR2 YYDKDF (reference sequence). This CDR3 is 14 amino acids long. V was clipped by 0 bases and J by 7 bases; unmatched bases: 3. The CDR3, as DNA: TGTGCCACCAGCAGAGATAGGACAGGACAGCCCCAGCATTTT. Translation gives CATSRDRTGQPQHF.

CDR3 DNA: TGTGCCAGCAGTCTAACGGGGACTGGGCCCTACGAGCAGTACGTC. Protein sequence: CASSLTGTGPYEQYV. This chain connects TRBV27 to TRBJ2-7; D might be TRBD2 (6 bases). Per germline, CDR1 MNHEY and CDR2 SMNVEV (reference sequence). V dropped 5 bases and J dropped 2 bases, with 16 bases sitting between them. This CDR3 comprises 15 residues.

The chain has TRBV13 and TRBJ1-1, with D possibly TRBD1 on 5 matching bases. V lost 0 bases, J lost 6 bases, and 11 bases lay in between. This CDR3 spans 14 amino acids. CDR1 is PRHDT and CDR2 is FYEKMQ in the germline V gene (reference sequence). The CDR3 here is CASSLGGDRAEAFF. The CDR3 coding sequence is TGTGCCAGCAGCTTAGGAGGGGATCGAGCTGAAGCTTTCTTT. Filled out from reference TRBV13 and TRBJ1-1, the complete variable domain reads AAGVIQSPRHLIKEKRETATLKCYPIPRHDTVYWYQQGPGQDPQFLISFYEKMQSDKGSIPDRFSAQQFSDYHSELNMSSLELGDSALYFCASSLGGDRAEAFFGQGTRLTVV.

The rearrangement links TRBV7-9 to TRBJ1-2, with D unclear. CDR1 is SEHNR and CDR2 is FQNEAQ in the germline V gene (reference sequence). The CDR3 has 15 residues. Trimming took off 1 base at V and 4 bases at J, with 13 bases between the two ends. This chain's CDR3 is CASSLVSSRGYGYTF. In DNA, the CDR3 is TGTGCCAGCAGCTTAGTGTCCTCCCGGGGCTATGGCTACACCTTC.

The rearrangement uses TRBV14 and TRBJ2-5; D is unclear. The V end was cut by 4 bases, the J end by 4 bases, with 10 bases between. CDR1 is SGHDN, CDR2 FVKESK, per germline. There are 13 residues in the CDR3. The CDR3 spells CASSPVGRETQYF. CDR3 nucleotide sequence: TGTGCCAGCAGCCCAGTTGGGCGAGAGACCCAGTACTTC.

The chain employs TRBV11-3 and TRBJ1-1; D is ambiguous. The germline V gene has CDR1 SGHNT and CDR2 YENEEA. The V end lost 0 bases, the J end lost 3 bases, and 5 bases lay between the germline ends. The CDR3 has 13 amino acids. The CDR3 DNA is TGTGCCAGCAGCTTAGACAGGTACACTGAAGCTTTCTTT. Encoded protein: CASSLDRYTEAFF.

The chain couples TRBV5-5 to TRBJ1-3; D might be TRBD1 (6 bases). V was shortened by 4 bases and J by 2 bases, with 13 bases between the two germline ends. The CDR3 runs to 15 residues. The germline V gene encodes CDR1 SGHKS and CDR2 YYEKEE (reference sequence). As DNA, the CDR3 is TGTGCCAGCAGCCTCGCGGGGGGCACTGGAAACACCATATATTTT. This translates into CASSLAGGTGNTIYF. The full variable domain, its missing parts supplied by reference TRBV5-5 and TRBJ1-3, is DAGVTQSPTHLIKTRGQQVTLRCSPISGHKSVSWYQQVLGQGPQFIFQYYEKEERGRGNFPDRFSARQFPNYSSELNVNALLLGDSALYLCASSLAGGTGNTIYFGEGSWLTVV.

This chain's CDR3 is CASSLLQGSYNEQFF. The DNA for the CDR3 is TGCGCCAGCAGCTTGCTACAGGGCTCCTACAATGAGCAGTTCTTC. The chain uses TRBV5-1 and TRBJ2-1, with D possibly being TRBD1 (6 bases). V lost 1 base, J lost 0 bases, and 8 bases lay in between. The length of the CDR3 is 15 residues. CDR1 and CDR2 (germline): SGHRS, YFSETQ.

The chain has TRBV5-1 and TRBJ2-7; 8 bases align to TRBD2. Germline V gene lookup returns CDR1 SGHRS and CDR2 YFSETQ. This CDR3 spans 15 amino acids. V gave up 4 bases and J gave up 6 bases; unmatched junction bases: 12. The CDR3, as DNA: TGCGCCAGCAGCCCCCTGGGAGCGGGAGTGGGCGAGCAGTACGTC. Protein sequence: CASSPLGAGVGEQYV.